The clone carrying this T cell receptor beta chain has a count of ten or more. Its antigen is not known. The sample originates from a study of regulatory T cells in long-lasting Graves disease. Study outcomes and limitations: Whereas new patients shared some 990 public clonotypes, persistent patients shared more, at 2,500 to 3,500.

Construction of the TCR beta libraries employed iRepertoire HTBI primers in conjunction with Arm-PCR of CDR3 regions. In TCRdb, the multiplex PCR reads were re-called with MiXCR into one record per CDR3 protein. The data contain 550,000 to 650,000 distinct CDR3 sequences, roughly 15% of them singletons. Time point here: newly diagnosed GD, antithyroid drugs for less than 3 months. From RNA extracted from PBMCs, the TCR library was made. Germline CDR1 reads MNHEY; CDR2 reads SMNVEV (reference sequence). The CDR3 contains 14 residues. Between the trimmed V and J ends, which lost 2 bases and 3 bases, there was a span of 8 bases. This sample was shared with a second study, whose subject was T cells in Graves' hyperthyroidism and ophthalmopathy. Turning to that study: Carried out on the TCR CDR3, a first-round RT-PCR used the HTBI primer set. Median prediction lead before ophthalmopathy onset was 6.5 to 7 months with the model.

This specimen consisted of peripheral blood mononuclear cells (PBMCs), obtained at new diagnosis, from a patient treated with antithyroid drugs. The J gene is TRBJ2-1, the V gene TRBV27; no firm D call. The TCR comes from a man aged 18 to 35 with Graves disease. This CDR3 reads CASSLAAHYNEQFF. For the CDR3, the DNA is TGTGCCAGCAGTTTAGCGGCCCACTACAATGAGCAGTTCTTC.